This passage covers 21 T cell receptor beta chains from one sample sequenced in a study of identical twins. TCRdb ran MiXCR on the 5' RACE reads and lists one entry per CDR3 protein. The repertoire consists of some 300,000 distinct CDR3 sequences, with roughly 12% occurring once and the leading ten covering approximately 7.6%. The same sample was also studied in work on yellow fever vaccine responses in identical twins.

The sample comprised CD8+ T cells sorted from blood. All receptors come from a woman aged 18-29 years in good health.

This chain joins TRBV12-3 or TRBV12-4 and TRBJ2-2; 7 positions match TRBD1. V lost 3 bases, J lost 4 bases, and 2 bases stayed unmatched. The CDR3 covers 14 residues. The CDR3 reads CASSFGTATGELFF. CDR3 sequence (DNA): TGTGCCAGCAGTTTTGGGACAGCCACCGGGGAGCTGTTTTTT.

The chain combines TRBV20-1 with TRBJ2-5; the D gene is possibly TRBD2 (5 bases). The CDR3 has 13 residues. The V and J ends lost 2 bases and 0 bases respectively, with 7 bases between them. Looked up from germline, CDR1 is DFQATT and CDR2 is SNEGSKA (reference sequence). CDR3 loop: CSARKADQETQYF. Here the CDR3 DNA reads TGCAGTGCTAGAAAAGCGGACCAAGAGACCCAGTACTTC.

This clonotype has more than one count but fewer than ten. This sequence joins TRBV12-3 or TRBV12-4 and TRBJ2-1; tentatively, D is TRBD1 (6 bases). This CDR3 has 16 residues. V shed 2 bases and J shed 1 base, with 12 bases lying between them. The CDR3 DNA reads as TGTGCCAGCAGTTTATTTGTGGGGGCTTCCTACAATGAGCAGTTCTTC. It specifies CASSLFVGASYNEQFF.

The chain joins TRBV20-1 to TRBJ2-1, with 14 bases fitting TRBD2. Trimming cost V 6 bases and J 6 bases; bases outside gene matches: 7. CDR3 length: 15 amino acids. Germline CDR1 reads DFQATT; CDR2 reads SNEGSKA (reference sequence). The CDR3 protein is CSARRLAGGPNEQFF. The DNA for the CDR3 is TGCAGTGCACGCCGACTAGCGGGAGGGCCCAATGAGCAGTTCTTC.

This clonotype was seen more than once but under ten times. V gene TRBV11-2 combines with J gene TRBJ2-6; D might be TRBD1 (6 bases). Germline V lookup: CDR1 SGHAT, CDR2 FQNNGV. The ends were cut back, 4 bases at V and 0 bases at J, with 16 bases in the middle. The CDR3 runs 18 residues. CDR3 nucleotide sequence: TGTGCCAGCAGCTCCCACGGACAGTATGACTCTGGGGCCAACGTCCTGACTTTC. Protein: CASSSHGQYDSGANVLTF. The complete variable domain, with remaining parts taken from reference TRBV11-2 and TRBJ2-6, reads EAGVAQSPRYKIIEKRQSVAFWCNPISGHATLYWYQQILGQGPKLLIQFQNNGVVDDSQLPKDRFSAERLKGVDSTLKIQPAKLEDSAVYLCASSSHGQYDSGANVLTFGAGSRLTVL.

The V and J genes are TRBV6-1 and TRBJ1-1; 7 bases are a match to TRBD1. J lost 1 base, V lost 7 bases, and 6 bases had no gene match. This CDR3 is 14 amino acids long. Germline V CDR1 and CDR2: MNHNS, SASEGT. CDR3 amino acids: CASTTGTENTEAFF. The CDR3 bases are TGTGCCAGCACTACCGGGACAGAGAACACTGAAGCTTTCTTT.

The chain is built from TRBV7-2 and TRBJ2-7; TRBD2 agrees at 7 bases. Trimming at V came to 4 bases and at J to 3 bases, leaving 12 bases not matched to a gene. Germline V gene data show CDR1 as SGHTA and CDR2 as FQGNSA. CDR3 length: 16 amino acids. This chain's CDR3 is CASSYGYGGSYYEQYF. CDR3 DNA sequence: TGTGCCAGCAGCTACGGATACGGCGGGAGTTACTACGAGCAGTACTTC.

This clonotype was detected many times. This rearrangement joins TRBV20-1 to TRBJ2-3, with 9 nucleotides matching TRBD2. Trimming cost V 4 bases and J 4 bases; bases outside gene matches: 18. The length of the CDR3 is 18 residues. Germline CDR1 is DFQATT and CDR2 is SNEGSKA (reference sequence). The CDR3 loop is CSAKVSNNLAGTADTQYF. The CDR3 DNA reads TGCAGTGCTAAGGTCAGCAACAATCTAGCGGGGACCGCAGATACGCAGTATTTT.

This clonotype has a handful of counts. The chain uses TRBV11-2 and TRBJ2-1; TRBD2 might be the D (7 bases). Trimming stripped 4 bases from V and 7 bases from J, with 20 bases between. The CDR3 runs to 16 residues. The V gene's germline CDR1 is SGHAT and CDR2 FQNNGV. The CDR3 nucleotides are TGTGCCAGCAGCTCCTCATTTGGGGGGGGGCGGAATGAGCAGTTCTTC. It yields the protein CASSSSFGGGRNEQFF. Full variable domain (remainder filled in from reference TRBV11-2 and TRBJ2-1): EAGVAQSPRYKIIEKRQSVAFWCNPISGHATLYWYQQILGQGPKLLIQFQNNGVVDDSQLPKDRFSAERLKGVDSTLKIQPAKLEDSAVYLCASSSSFGGGRNEQFFGPGTRLTVL.

The genes are TRBV15 and TRBJ2-3; tentative D call: TRBD2 (6 bases). The V end was cut by 3 bases, the J end by 1 base, with 14 bases between. Per the germline V gene, CDR1 is LNHNV and CDR2 is YYDKDF (reference sequence). The CDR3 consists of 16 residues. The CDR3 coding sequence is TGTGCCACCAGCAGTGAAAACATAGCGGGCACAGATACGCAGTATTTT. Amino acid sequence: CATSSENIAGTDTQYF.

This rearrangement joins TRBV3-1 to TRBJ2-5; tentative D call: TRBD2 (6 bases). Germline V gives CDR1 LGHDT, CDR2 YNNKEL (reference sequence). This CDR3 spans 15 amino acids. Trimming removed 0 bases at V and 10 bases at J, with 18 bases between. CDR3 amino acids: CASSQDGSGPWDQYF. CDR3 sequence (DNA): TGTGCCAGCAGCCAAGATGGGAGCGGGCCCTGGGACCAGTACTTC.

The CDR3 DNA sequence: TGTGCCAGCAGCTCAGCAGGGGGCGCTTACACTGAAGCTTTCTTT. The encoded protein is CASSSAGGAYTEAFF. The chain couples TRBV7-9 to TRBJ1-1; 8 bases agree with TRBD1. There are 15 residues in the CDR3. V gave up 4 bases and J gave up 3 bases; unmatched junction bases: 7. CDR1 is SEHNR and CDR2 is FQNEAQ in the germline V gene (reference sequence).

The chain recombines TRBV27 with TRBJ2-7, with 9 bases lining up with TRBD2. Germline V lookup: CDR1 MNHEY, CDR2 SMNVEV (reference sequence). Trimming removed 6 bases from V and 5 bases from J; junction bases left unmatched: 11. The CDR3 is made up of 15 amino acids. The CDR3, as DNA: TGTGCCAGCAGCCGGAGGGCTAAGCGGGGGGACGAGCAGTACTTC. Amino acids: CASSRRAKRGDEQYF.

The chain combines TRBV27 with TRBJ2-2; D ambiguous. The CDR3 is 12 amino acids. Trimming cost V 10 bases and J 4 bases, with 10 bases left between them. CDR1 MNHEY and CDR2 SMNVEV come from the germline V gene (reference sequence). The CDR3 region is CAKPVPTGELFF. The DNA of the CDR3 is TGTGCCAAACCAGTCCCCACCGGGGAGCTGTTTTTT.

This clonotype was found a few times. The rearrangement joins TRBV12-3 or TRBV12-4 to TRBJ1-5, with TRBD1 matching 7 bases. The trim removed 7 bases at V and 2 bases at J, leaving 5 bases unmatched. The CDR3 contains 14 residues. The CDR3: CASNPGGGNQPQHF. CDR3 coding DNA: TGTGCCAGCAACCCAGGGGGTGGCAATCAGCCCCAGCATTTT.

This clonotype occurred a few times. The chain links TRBV20-1 to TRBJ2-3, with 11 bases lining up with TRBD2. CDR1 is DFQATT and CDR2 is SNEGSKA in the germline V gene (reference sequence). The CDR3 length is 13 residues. The junction had 5 bases not matched to a gene; V was cut back by 6 bases and J by 6 bases. The CDR3 DNA reads as TGCAGTGCCCTGGGACTAGCGGTGGATACGCAGTATTTT. This gives the protein CSALGLAVDTQYF.

This clonotype was counted only a few times. This rearrangement joins TRBV7-9 to TRBJ2-7; D is possibly TRBD1 or TRBD2 (5 bases each). V dropped 4 bases and J dropped 4 bases, with 17 bases sitting between them. The germline CDR1 and CDR2 sequences are SEHNR and FQNEAQ (reference sequence). CDR3 length: 15 residues. CDR3 in amino acids: CASSSGTQLGYEQYF. CDR3 DNA: TGTGCCAGCAGCTCCGGGACCCAGCTTGGTTACGAGCAGTACTTC.

The sample holds a few counts of this clonotype. V gene TRBV15 combines with J gene TRBJ2-2; either TRBD1 or TRBD2 may supply D (6 bases each). Trimming shortened V by 4 bases and J by 2 bases, and 14 bases separated the two germline ends. CDR1 and CDR2 from the germline V gene are LNHNV and YYDKDF (reference sequence). This CDR3 spans 16 amino acids. This CDR3 reads CATSTLGGSNTGELFF. CDR3 sequence (DNA): TGTGCCACCAGCACCCTCGGGGGCAGCAACACCGGGGAGCTGTTTTTT.

This clonotype was seen only once. CDR3 sequence: CASSYTGGLTEAFF. Written as DNA, the CDR3 is TGTGCCAGTAGTTACACGGGAGGGCTCACTGAAGCTTTCTTT. This chain links TRBV19 with TRBJ1-1; D gene ambiguous. The CDR3 sequence is 14 residues long. Trimming pared 5 bases from V and 4 bases from J, leaving 14 bases between. Germline CDR1 LNHDA, CDR2 SQIVND (reference sequence).

The rearrangement links TRBV6-1 to TRBJ2-3; 7 bases are shared with TRBD1. Looked up from germline, CDR1 is MNHNS and CDR2 is SASEGT. Trimming at V came to 8 bases and at J to 6 bases, leaving 14 bases not matched to a gene. CDR3 length: 15 amino acids. CDR3 nucleotides: TGTGCCAGCTCCGAGGCGGCAGGGGGAAGCGATACGCAGTATTTT. This codes for CASSEAAGGSDTQYF.

This clonotype was counted only a few times. The V call is TRBV6-5, the J call TRBJ1-2; 11 bases agree with TRBD1. Per the germline V gene, CDR1 is MNHEY and CDR2 is SVGAGI. The V and J ends lost 5 bases and 0 bases, in that order; junction bases with no gene match: 5. The CDR3 is 16 amino acids. DNA for the CDR3: TGTGCCAGCAGTAACGGACAGGGGGCGGCTAACTATGGCTACACCTTC. It is translated as CASSNGQGAANYGYTF.